This TCR beta chain was sequenced in a study of blood T cell repertoires in COVID-19. Study in general: Both acute and convalescent COVID-19 samples were obtained from the United States, Italy and Spain.

The CDR3 is made up of 12 amino acids. The ends were cut back, 7 bases at V and 1 base at J, with 7 bases in the middle. Germline CDR1 and CDR2: LNHDA and SQIVND (reference sequence). Sequencing used immunoSEQ multiplex PCR; TCRdb keeps in-frame clones, though not all of them. The sample consists of 70,000 to 100,000 clones, 89% of them appearing once. This clonotype was obtained from a man in his fifties with COVID-19, enrolled during active disease. The genes are TRBV19 and TRBJ1-1; D remains ambiguous. The sequenced sample consisted of peripheral blood. CDR3 bases: TGTGCCAGTAAGGCGGGGAACACTGAAGCTTTCTTT. Its protein product is CASKAGNTEAFF. Full variable domain (rest looked up from reference TRBV19 and TRBJ1-1): DGGITQSPKYLFRKEGQNVTLSCEQNLNHDAMYWYRQDPGQGLRLIYYSQIVNDFQKGDIAEGYSVSREKKESFPLTVTSAQKNPTAFYLCASKAGNTEAFFGQGTRLTVV.